The 27 T cell receptor beta chains in this list originate from one sample, sequenced in a study of beta chain features in type 1 diabetes. Overall study findings and caveats: Researchers report that Type 1 diabetes patients had moderately but significantly shorter TCRB CDR3s across all four CD4+ subsets.

Of the isolated RNA, all was reverse transcribed, and so the sequenced material was expressed TCRB transcripts. TCRdb's copy holds only in-frame clones and misses some; the assay was immunoSEQ multiplex PCR. This sample has 250,000 to 350,000 clones; about 15% occur once, and the top ten carry 0.015%. Antigens for these TCRs are unknown. The sequenced material came from naive CD4+ T cells from blood. The receptor source for this set is a man younger than 35 with type 1 diabetes.

This clone has just a few counts. The chain links TRBV5-1 to TRBJ2-4; TRBD1 might be the D (6 bases). Trimming took off 4 bases at V and 6 bases at J, with 14 bases between the two ends. Germline V gene data show CDR1 as SGHRS and CDR2 as YFSETQ. The CDR3 totals 14 residues. The CDR3 nucleotides are TGCGCCAGCAGCACGAAGGACAGCGGAAACATTCAGTACTTC. Residues: CASSTKDSGNIQYF.

The sample holds a few counts of this clone. The chain couples TRBV7-9 to TRBJ2-5; 7 bases line up with TRBD1. Germline CDR1 SEHNR, CDR2 FQNEAQ (reference sequence). The J segment lost 1 base and the V segment lost 5 bases, leaving 4 bases of the junction unmatched. The CDR3 runs 14 residues. The CDR3 DNA sequence: TGTGCCAGCAGCCGACGGACAGGCCAAGAGACCCAGTACTTC. This sequence encodes CASSRRTGQETQYF.

In this sample, this clone turned up a few times. This chain connects TRBV7-9 to TRBJ2-5, with 8 nucleotides matching TRBD1. Losses at the gene ends were 4 bases for V and 4 bases for J; bases not matched to a gene: 8. Germline V lookup: CDR1 SEHNR, CDR2 FQNEAQ (reference sequence). The CDR3 is made up of 15 amino acids. The CDR3: CASSYPLGTGETQYF. Here the CDR3 DNA reads TGTGCCAGCAGCTACCCCCTTGGGACAGGAGAGACCCAGTACTTC.

This chain uses TRBV28 with TRBJ2-4, with 9 bases identical to TRBD1. Germline CDR1 and CDR2: MDHEN and SYDVKM. Trimming at V came to 3 bases and at J to 6 bases, leaving 9 bases not matched to a gene. The CDR3 loop spans 16 amino acids. In DNA, the CDR3 is TGTGCCAGCAGTTTTACGACAGGGGGTTCGTTAAACATTCAGTACTTC. Amino acid sequence: CASSFTTGGSLNIQYF. Variable domain in full (rest from reference TRBV28 and TRBJ2-4): DVKVTQSSRYLVKRTGEKVFLECVQDMDHENMFWYRQDPGLGLRLIYFSYDVKMKEKGDIPEGYSVSREKKERFSLILESASTNQTSMYLCASSFTTGGSLNIQYFGAGTRLSVL.

In this sample, this clone turned up a few times. V gene TRBV5-6 combines with J gene TRBJ1-2, with 9 positions matching TRBD1. The CDR3 length is 15 residues. The V gene end was trimmed by 4 bases and the J gene end by 4 bases; junction bases not matched to a gene: 8. CDR1 and CDR2 from the germline V gene are SGHDT and YYEEEE. For the CDR3, the DNA is TGTGCCAGCAGCCTCCGGGACAGGGCCAGCTATGGCTACACCTTC. This encodes CASSLRDRASYGYTF. The full variable domain, completed using reference TRBV5-6 and TRBJ1-2, is DAGVTQSPTHLIKTRGQQVTLRCSPKSGHDTVSWYQQALGQGPQFIFQYYEEEERQRGNFPDRFSGHQFPNYSSELNVNALLLGDSALYLCASSLRDRASYGYTFGSGTRLTVV.

This clone was detected a few times. The chain employs TRBV5-1 and TRBJ2-1, with TRBD1 matching 11 bases. Looked up from germline, CDR1 is SGHRS and CDR2 is YFSETQ. There are 14 residues in the CDR3. J lost 8 bases, V lost 4 bases, and 5 bases had no gene match. The chain's CDR3 is CASSVGQGDDEQFF. In DNA form, the CDR3 reads TGCGCCAGCAGCGTGGGACAGGGGGACGATGAGCAGTTCTTC.

The V gene is TRBV6-4, the J gene TRBJ2-1; 9 bases fit TRBD1. This CDR3 comprises 15 residues. Unmatched junction bases numbered 13, after V lost 6 bases and J lost 10 bases. Germline-derived CDR1 and CDR2 are MRHNA and SNTAGT. CDR3 DNA sequence: TGTGCCAGCAGCGAACCGGGGGACAGGGTTTACGAGCAGTTCTTC. This translates into CASSEPGDRVYEQFF.

This clone was counted only a few times. The chain employs TRBV5-1 and TRBJ1-2, with 7 bases aligning to TRBD1. J was trimmed by 10 bases and V by 1 base; bases with no gene match: 10. CDR3 length: 14 residues. From germline, CDR1 is SGHRS and CDR2 YFSETQ. DNA of the CDR3: TGCGCCAGCAGCTTGTCCGGGACAGAGGCGGCCTACACCTTC. The encoded protein is CASSLSGTEAAYTF.

V is TRBV19 and J is TRBJ1-1; no firm D call. The CDR3 contains 14 residues. Deletions cut 7 bases from V and 0 bases from J, with 12 bases between. The V gene's germline CDR1 is LNHDA and CDR2 SQIVND (reference sequence). The CDR3 DNA sequence: TGTGCCAGTACACGCGGCAGCGTGAACACTGAAGCTTTCTTT. Translated, it gives CASTRGSVNTEAFF.

The chain recombines TRBV28 with TRBJ2-3; 9 nucleotides match TRBD2. Trimming removed 8 bases from V and 5 bases from J; junction bases left unmatched: 8. Germline lookup yields CDR1 MDHEN and CDR2 SYDVKM. The CDR3 has 14 residues. CDR3 protein: CASGTSWPVDTQYF. CDR3 nucleotide sequence: TGTGCCAGCGGGACTAGCTGGCCCGTAGATACGCAGTATTTT. Supplemented by reference TRBV28 and TRBJ2-3, the full variable domain reads DVKVTQSSRYLVKRTGEKVFLECVQDMDHENMFWYRQDPGLGLRLIYFSYDVKMKEKGDIPEGYSVSREKKERFSLILESASTNQTSMYLCASGTSWPVDTQYFGPGTRLTVL.

The V call is TRBV7-9, the J call TRBJ2-6, with D unresolved. V gave up 6 bases and J gave up 0 bases, with 12 bases separating them. Germline V gene sequence: CDR1 SEHNR, CDR2 FQNEAQ (reference sequence). The CDR3 totals 16 residues. In DNA form, the CDR3 reads TGTGCCAGCAGGGTGTCAGAAGTCTCTGGGGCCAACGTCCTGACTTTC. Its translation is CASRVSEVSGANVLTF.

The genes are TRBV6-6 and TRBJ2-1, with a weak D call TRBD1 (6 bases). V gave up 6 bases and J gave up 8 bases, with 17 bases separating them. The CDR3 is 14 residues long. Germline V lookup: CDR1 MNHNY, CDR2 SVGAGI (reference sequence). Here the CDR3 reads CASSPSTGSDEQFF. Here the CDR3 DNA reads TGTGCCAGCAGCCCGTCAACAGGGAGCGATGAGCAGTTCTTC.

In this sample, this clone turned up a few times. DNA for the CDR3: TGTGCCAGCAGCTATGATAGACAGCCCCAGCATTTT. Amino acids: CASSYDRQPQHF. The V call is TRBV7-9, the J call TRBJ1-5; no clear D. The CDR3 has 12 residues. From germline, CDR1 is SEHNR and CDR2 FQNEAQ (reference sequence). The ends were cut back, 4 bases at V and 7 bases at J, with 8 bases in the middle.

This chain connects TRBV2 to TRBJ2-5; unclear D gene. The CDR3 totals 14 residues. The germline gives CDR1 SNHLY, CDR2 FYNNEI. With 3 bases removed from V and 2 bases from J, the gap between germline ends came to 10 bases. The CDR3 is CASSEWSEQETQYF. As DNA, the CDR3 is TGTGCCAGCAGTGAGTGGTCTGAGCAAGAGACCCAGTACTTC. Using reference TRBV2 and TRBJ2-5 for the parts outside the CDR3, the full variable domain is EPEVTQTPSHQVTQMGQEVILRCVPISNHLYFYWYRQILGQKVEFLVSFYNNEISEKSEIFDDQFSVERPDGSNFTLKIRSTKLEDSAMYFCASSEWSEQETQYFGPGTRLLVL.

This CDR3 is CATSREGGPLSGNTIYF. The DNA for the CDR3 is TGTGCCACCAGCAGAGAGGGGGGGCCGCTCTCTGGAAACACCATATATTTT. V is TRBV15 and J is TRBJ1-3, with a weak D call TRBD1 (6 bases). The V gene's germline CDR1 is LNHNV and CDR2 YYDKDF (reference sequence). This CDR3 spans 17 amino acids. V shed 0 bases and J shed 0 bases, with 12 bases lying between them.

This clone was observed a few times. This chain joins TRBV29-1 and TRBJ2-7, with 7 positions matching TRBD2. Germline assignment: CDR1 SQVTM and CDR2 ANQGSEA. V trimming: 7 bases; J trimming: 1 base; junction bases outside the gene matches: 7. The CDR3 length is 13 residues. This CDR3 reads CSAVLAPSYEQYF. CDR3 in DNA: TGCAGCGCTGTACTAGCGCCGTCCTACGAGCAGTACTTC.

This clone was detected a few times. This chain joins TRBV7-9 and TRBJ2-2, with 8 positions matching TRBD1. CDR3 size: 16 residues. Trimming cost V 9 bases and J 3 bases; bases outside gene matches: 12. Germline V gives CDR1 SEHNR, CDR2 FQNEAQ (reference sequence). The CDR3 DNA sequence: TGTGCCAGGACAGTTGACCGACAGGGGTACACCGGGGAGCTGTTTTTT. Its translation is CARTVDRQGYTGELFF.

The chain employs TRBV28 and TRBJ1-2; the D gene is possibly TRBD1 (6 bases). Trimming removed 4 bases at V and 6 bases at J, with 15 bases between. Germline V gives CDR1 MDHEN, CDR2 SYDVKM. The CDR3 totals 14 residues. This CDR3 reads CASSSGTQLHGYTF. The CDR3 nucleotides are TGTGCCAGCAGTTCCGGGACACAGCTACATGGCTACACCTTC.

The chain uses TRBV11-2 and TRBJ2-7; 10 nucleotides line up with TRBD1. CDR1 SGHAT and CDR2 FQNNGV come from the germline V gene. The ends lost 11 bases at V and 6 bases at J; junction bases unmatched: 7. The CDR3 contains 12 residues. The DNA for the CDR3 is TGTGCCGTCCGACAGGGGGCTGGCGAGCAGTACTTC. Translation gives CAVRQGAGEQYF.

The rearrangement links TRBV5-1 to TRBJ2-5; 9 nucleotides match TRBD2. Germline V gives CDR1 SGHRS, CDR2 YFSETQ. This CDR3 is built from 16 residues. V shed 0 bases and J 2 bases; nucleotides not matched to a gene: 5. The CDR3 DNA is TGCGCCAGCAGCTTGGGGCCTAGCGGGGTTCAAGAGACCCAGTACTTC. As protein: CASSLGPSGVQETQYF.

The V call is TRBV30, the J call TRBJ2-5, with 7 bases aligning to TRBD1. Germline assignment: CDR1 GTSNPN and CDR2 SVGIG (reference sequence). With 0 bases clipped from V and 4 bases from J, the junction kept 2 bases outside the gene matches. The CDR3 is 13 residues long. The CDR3 bases are TGTGCCTGGAGTGTAGGGGGCCCAGAGACCCAGTACTTC. Its protein is CAWSVGGPETQYF.

CDR3 nucleotide sequence: TGTGCCGCTATTCGGGGGGGTAGGCGCAATGAGCAGTTCTTC. Its protein product is CAAIRGGRRNEQFF. This rearrangement joins TRBV30 to TRBJ2-1; 8 nucleotides align to TRBD2. The CDR3 covers 14 residues. With V trimmed by 8 bases and J by 6 bases, 12 bases remained unmatched. Per the germline V gene, CDR1 is GTSNPN and CDR2 is SVGIG (reference sequence).

For the CDR3, the DNA is TGTGCCCTGACAGCGAAGGCCTGGGGAAAGGGCACCGGGGAGCTGTTTTTT. The encoded protein is CALTAKAWGKGTGELFF. This sequence joins TRBV15 and TRBJ2-2; tentatively, D is TRBD1 (5 bases). CDR1 is LNHNV and CDR2 is YYDKDF in the germline V gene (reference sequence). Trimming removed 11 bases at V and 4 bases at J, with 26 bases between. The CDR3 has 17 amino acids.

The J gene is TRBJ2-7, the V gene TRBV28, with a weak D call TRBD1 (5 bases). Deletions cut 6 bases from V and 3 bases from J, with 15 bases between. Germline V gene lookup returns CDR1 MDHEN and CDR2 SYDVKM. The CDR3 totals 14 residues. CDR3: CASRDTQGDYEQYF. As DNA, the CDR3 is TGTGCCAGCAGAGACACTCAAGGGGACTACGAGCAGTACTTC.

This clone was detected only a few times. V and J are TRBV29-1 and TRBJ2-5; tentative D call: TRBD2 (6 bases). CDR1 is SQVTM and CDR2 is ANQGSEA in the germline V gene. V was pared by 3 bases and J by 9 bases, with 14 bases between. This CDR3 is 12 amino acids long. In DNA, the CDR3 is TGCAGCGTTGAGCAGGCCCCGGGGGCCCAGTACTTC. It codes for CSVEQAPGAQYF. The full variable domain, its missing parts supplied by reference TRBV29-1 and TRBJ2-5, is SAVISQKPSRDICQRGTSLTIQCQVDSQVTMMFWYRQQPGQSLTLIATANQGSEATYESGFVIDKFPISRPNLTFSTLTVSNMSPEDSSIYLCSVEQAPGAQYFGPGTRLLVL.

This clone has only a few counts. V usage is TRBV28 and J usage is TRBJ2-4, with D maybe TRBD2 (5 bases). Germline V gene lookup returns CDR1 MDHEN and CDR2 SYDVKM. V lost 4 bases to trimming and J lost 0 bases, with 10 bases between them. This CDR3 is built from 15 residues. This chain's CDR3 is CASSSGSLAKNIQYF. DNA of the CDR3: TGTGCCAGCAGTTCGGGGAGTTTAGCCAAAAACATTCAGTACTTC.

The rearrangement joins TRBV5-6 to TRBJ2-1; TRBD2 matches at 8 bases. Germline trimming cut 5 bases from V and 2 bases from J; bases unmatched to any gene: 3. This CDR3 spans 14 amino acids. CDR1 and CDR2 from the germline V gene are SGHDT and YYEEEE. The CDR3 DNA sequence: TGTGCCAGCAGGTACGGGGGGGCCTACAATGAGCAGTTCTTC. Protein product: CASRYGGAYNEQFF.